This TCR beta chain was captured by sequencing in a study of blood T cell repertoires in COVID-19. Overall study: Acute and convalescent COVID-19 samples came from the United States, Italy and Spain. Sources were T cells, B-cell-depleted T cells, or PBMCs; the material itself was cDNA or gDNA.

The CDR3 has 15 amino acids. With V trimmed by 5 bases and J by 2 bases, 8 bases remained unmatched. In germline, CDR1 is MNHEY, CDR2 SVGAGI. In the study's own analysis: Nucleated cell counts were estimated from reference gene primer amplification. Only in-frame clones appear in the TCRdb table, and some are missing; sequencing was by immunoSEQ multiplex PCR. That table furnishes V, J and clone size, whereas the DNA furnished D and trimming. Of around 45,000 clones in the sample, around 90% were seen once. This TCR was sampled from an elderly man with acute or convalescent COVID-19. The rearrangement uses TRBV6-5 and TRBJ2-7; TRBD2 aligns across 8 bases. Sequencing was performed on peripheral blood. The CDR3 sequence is CASSPGGGSPYEQYF. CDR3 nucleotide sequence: TGTGCCAGCAGTCCGGGCGGGGGGAGCCCCTACGAGCAGTACTTC.